One sample yielded the 18 T cell receptor beta chains listed below, sequenced in a study of T-cell reconstitution after alpha-beta-depleted transplantation in children. These receptors' targets are unknown. Overall study results and limits: At one year after transplant, newly produced T cells mostly accounted for T-cell counts and diversity.

The library targeted TCRbeta and was prepared with unique molecular identifiers. Each CDR3 protein gets one entry after TCRdb re-called the PCR reads with MiXCR. The sample lists some 300,000 distinct CDR3 sequences, about 7.3% occurring once. The starting material was peripheral blood, obtained 360 days after TCRalphabeta/CD19-depleted stem cell transplant. These receptors came from a female patient between 2 and 15 years old who had a stem cell transplant for Fanconi anemia, so the T cells may come from the graft donor.

This clonotype was detected ten times or more. The chain recombines TRBV10-3 with TRBJ2-1; 10 bases are a match to TRBD2. J lost 4 bases, V lost 3 bases, and 3 bases had no gene match. This CDR3 has 15 amino acids. Germline CDR1 and CDR2: ENHRY and SYGVKD. The CDR3 bases are TGTGCCATCAGTGACTCTAGCGGGGGTTACAATGAGCAGTTCTTC. Protein product: CAISDSSGGYNEQFF.

The sample holds a few counts of this clonotype. The genes are TRBV7-8 and TRBJ2-3; 11 nucleotides agree with TRBD2. CDR3 length: 16 residues. V lost 8 bases to trimming and J lost 5 bases; unmatched junction nucleotides: 12. Per the germline V gene, CDR1 is SGHVS and CDR2 is FQNEAQ. Here the CDR3 DNA reads TGTGCCAGCGGGATCTTAGCGGGGGGGCCGGTAGATACGCAGTATTTT. Protein: CASGILAGGPVDTQYF.

This clonotype came up many times. The chain couples TRBV7-9 to TRBJ2-5; no firm D call. The V end was cut by 5 bases, the J end by 1 base, with 11 bases between. The V gene's germline CDR1 is SEHNR and CDR2 FQNEAQ (reference sequence). The CDR3 has 14 amino acids. CDR3 residues: CASSPRTSQETQYF. CDR3 DNA sequence: TGTGCCAGCAGCCCCCGTACCTCCCAAGAGACCCAGTACTTC.

This clonotype appeared a few times. This chain joins TRBV27 and TRBJ2-7; D possibly corresponds to TRBD1 (5 bases). The CDR3 has 14 residues. Trimming left V 4 bases short and J 6 bases short, with 16 bases between. Germline-derived CDR1 and CDR2 are MNHEY and SMNVEV (reference sequence). The CDR3 loop is CASSWGPQGSEQYF. Here the CDR3 DNA reads TGTGCCAGCAGTTGGGGCCCCCAGGGCAGCGAGCAGTACTTC.

This clonotype was seen a handful of times. The chain is built from TRBV6-2 or TRBV6-3 and TRBJ2-7; 7 bases fit TRBD1. CDR3 size: 13 residues. Germline loops: CDR1 MNHEY, CDR2 SVGEGT. J lost 6 bases, V lost 6 bases, and 8 bases had no gene match. For the CDR3, the DNA is TGTGCCAGCAGGGAGTCCGGGACAGCCGAGCAGTACGTC. It yields the protein CASRESGTAEQYV.

This clonotype has a count of ten or more. V and J are TRBV20-1 and TRBJ2-3, with 10 nucleotides matching TRBD2. Germline values: CDR1 DFQATT, CDR2 SNEGSKA (reference sequence). The V and J ends lost 2 bases and 5 bases, in that order; junction bases with no gene match: 4. The CDR3 extends over 14 amino acids. As DNA, the CDR3 is TGCAGTGCTAGACTAGCGGGAGATGAAGATACGCAGTATTTT. Translating it yields CSARLAGDEDTQYF.

This clonotype was recorded at least ten times. The CDR3 protein is CSARDRNSGANVLTF. The CDR3 DNA reads TGCAGTGCTAGAGATCGGAACTCTGGGGCCAACGTCCTGACTTTC. This sequence joins TRBV20-1 and TRBJ2-6; D not resolved. The CDR3 contains 15 residues. Germline values: CDR1 DFQATT, CDR2 SNEGSKA (reference sequence). The V end was cut by 0 bases, the J end by 0 bases, with 6 bases between.

This clonotype has a count of ten or more. The rearrangement uses TRBV2 and TRBJ1-3, with D unresolved. CDR3 length: 15 amino acids. Trimming shortened V by 6 bases and J by 0 bases, and 12 bases separated the two germline ends. Germline V gene lookup returns CDR1 SNHLY and CDR2 FYNNEI. CDR3 coding DNA: TGTGCCAGCAGAGTCGGACTGTACTCTGGAAACACCATATATTTT. Its translation is CASRVGLYSGNTIYF.

This clonotype was found many times. The J gene is TRBJ2-3, the V gene TRBV12-3 or TRBV12-4, with D perhaps matching TRBD1 (6 bases). The CDR3 extends over 13 amino acids. V lost 6 bases, J lost 6 bases, and 13 bases lay in between. In nucleotides, the CDR3 is TGTGCCAGCAGCCAGGGGACCCCGGATACGCAGTATTTT. Protein: CASSQGTPDTQYF.

The CDR3 DNA sequence: TGTGCCAGCAGCCCGCCAGCGGGGGGTAGCTACGAGCAGTACTTC. Translated: CASSPPAGGSYEQYF. The V gene is TRBV6-2 or TRBV6-3, the J gene TRBJ2-7; 9 bases fit TRBD2. Per germline, CDR1 MNHEY and CDR2 SVGEGT. With V trimmed by 6 bases and J by 3 bases, 9 bases remained unmatched. This CDR3 region has 15 residues.

This clonotype was counted at least ten times. This chain uses TRBV5-1 with TRBJ2-1; 8 bases line up with TRBD2. The CDR3 loop spans 16 amino acids. Losses at the gene ends were 2 bases for V and 0 bases for J; bases not matched to a gene: 4. The germline V gene encodes CDR1 SGHRS and CDR2 YFSETQ. CDR3 nucleotide sequence: TGCGCCAGCAGCTTTGGACTAGCAGGCTCCTACAATGAGCAGTTCTTC. It specifies CASSFGLAGSYNEQFF.

This clonotype was seen many times. The genes are TRBV14 and TRBJ2-3; a weak D match, TRBD2 (5 bases). Germline loops: CDR1 SGHDN, CDR2 FVKESK. The V gene lost 0 bases and the J gene lost 8 bases, with 12 bases spanning the gap. This CDR3 is built from 14 residues. The CDR3 is CASSQDLREGTQYF. The CDR3 DNA is TGTGCCAGCAGCCAAGATCTCCGGGAAGGTACGCAGTATTTT.

This clonotype appeared many times. The V gene is TRBV12-3 or TRBV12-4, the J gene TRBJ2-1, with D unclear. V lost 8 bases to trimming and J lost 4 bases, with 12 bases between them. CDR3 length equals 13 residues. CDR3 bases: TGTGCCAGCGCAATCACTTCTTACAATGAGCAGTTCTTC. This sequence encodes CASAITSYNEQFF.

The gene calls are TRBV13 and TRBJ2-7, with TRBD1 matching 8 bases. The CDR3 covers 14 residues. Trimming took 5 bases from V and 3 from J; bases not matched to a gene: 6. From germline, CDR1 is PRHDT and CDR2 FYEKMQ (reference sequence). CDR3 DNA: TGTGCCAGCAGCACCCGGACAGGGCGCTACGAGCAGTACTTC. The encoded protein is CASSTRTGRYEQYF.

V usage is TRBV4-2 and J usage is TRBJ1-1, with D possibly being TRBD1 (5 bases). The V gene's germline CDR1 is LGHNA and CDR2 YNFKEQ. The CDR3 length is 15 residues. Trimming took off 0 bases at V and 5 bases at J, with 13 bases between the two ends. CDR3 residues: CASSQDQGMRTEAFF. The CDR3 DNA reads as TGTGCCAGCAGCCAAGATCAGGGCATGAGGACTGAAGCTTTCTTT.

This clonotype was observed a handful of times. The V gene is TRBV7-9, the J gene TRBJ1-2, with TRBD1 identical over 7 bases. The germline V gene has CDR1 SEHNR and CDR2 FQNEAQ (reference sequence). With 3 bases clipped from V and 3 bases from J, the junction kept 7 bases outside the gene matches. The CDR3 runs 15 residues. The DNA for the CDR3 is TGTGCCAGCAGCTTCCTCCTAGGACAGGACTATGGCTACACCTTC. Translating it yields CASSFLLGQDYGYTF.

This clonotype was counted ten times or more. This sequence joins TRBV12-3 or TRBV12-4 and TRBJ2-5; maybe TRBD2 (6 bases). This CDR3 comprises 14 residues. The V end was cut by 8 bases, the J end by 0 bases, with 13 bases between. The CDR3 nucleotides are TGTGCCAGCGGCGGGGACGATTACCAAGAGACCCAGTACTTC. Its protein is CASGGDDYQETQYF.

This clonotype was seen ten or more times. V usage is TRBV25-1 and J usage is TRBJ2-2, with D possibly being TRBD1 (6 bases). With 5 bases removed from V and 5 bases from J, the gap between germline ends came to 15 bases. Germline lookup yields CDR1 MGHDK and CDR2 SYGVNS. This CDR3 region has 15 residues. CDR3 sequence: CASSQNNRVTGELFF. In nucleotides, the CDR3 is TGTGCCAGCAGTCAAAATAACAGGGTTACCGGGGAGCTGTTTTTT.